The 16 T cell receptor beta chains presented below share a single source sample, sequenced in a study of T cell responses to AZD1222 COVID-19 vaccine. Assay used: immunoSEQ multiplex PCR; TCRdb lists only in-frame clones, some missing. The data hold fewer than 150,000 clones, with roughly 90% observed a single time. The material was peripheral blood, obtained 28 days after the second AZD1222 dose. These receptors were collected from an adult who received the AZD1222 COVID-19 vaccine.

This sequence joins TRBV25-1 and TRBJ1-1; 12 bases are shared with TRBD1. Germline CDR1 is MGHDK and CDR2 is SYGVNS. This CDR3 region has 15 residues. Unmatched junction bases numbered 5, after V lost 2 bases and J lost 7 bases. CDR3 bases: TGTGCCAGCAGTGAAGTCGGGACAGGGGGCGATGAAGCTTTCTTT. Amino acid sequence: CASSEVGTGGDEAFF.

This chain uses TRBV5-1 with TRBJ1-1, with D maybe TRBD1 (5 bases). V lost 4 bases, J lost 5 bases, and 18 bases lay in between. Germline V gene lookup returns CDR1 SGHRS and CDR2 YFSETQ. The CDR3 has 15 residues. The CDR3 sequence: CASSHSPTEETEAFF. CDR3 bases: TGCGCCAGCAGCCACTCGCCGACAGAGGAAACTGAAGCTTTCTTT.

Written as DNA, the CDR3 is TGTGCCAGCAGCTTAGCTCAACGAAGCGAGCAGTACTTC. Amino acid sequence: CASSLAQRSEQYF. The V call is TRBV7-2, the J call TRBJ2-7; no definite D call. The length of the CDR3 is 13 residues. Trimming left V 0 bases short and J 6 bases short, with 9 bases between. Per the germline V gene, CDR1 is SGHTA and CDR2 is FQGNSA.

The chain links TRBV14 to TRBJ2-5; perhaps D is TRBD1 or TRBD2 (7 bases each). Germline V gene lookup returns CDR1 SGHDN and CDR2 FVKESK. V lost 6 bases and J 2 bases, leaving 16 bases between the germline ends. The CDR3 covers 15 residues. The chain's CDR3 is CASSQQGRVQETQYF. The CDR3 DNA reads TGTGCCAGCAGTCAACAGGGGAGGGTTCAAGAGACCCAGTACTTC.

A single count supports this clone. The V gene is TRBV27, the J gene TRBJ1-2; 9 positions match TRBD1. The junction had 9 bases not matched to a gene; V was cut back by 5 bases and J by 11 bases. Germline V lookup: CDR1 MNHEY, CDR2 SMNVEV (reference sequence). The CDR3 runs to 13 residues. This CDR3 is CASSHRTGEGYTF. The CDR3 coding sequence is TGTGCCAGCAGTCATCGGACAGGGGAAGGGTACACCTTC.

This chain uses TRBV5-1 with TRBJ2-1; TRBD2 aligns across 8 bases. There are 15 residues in the CDR3. Trimming removed 3 bases from V and 5 bases from J; junction bases left unmatched: 7. Germline V gene lookup returns CDR1 SGHRS and CDR2 YFSETQ. This CDR3 is CASSSIERENNEQFF. In DNA, the CDR3 is TGCGCCAGCAGCTCCATCGAGCGGGAGAACAATGAGCAGTTCTTC.

This clone occurred once. This CDR3 is CASSQSSGYGEKLFF. As DNA, the CDR3 is TGTGCCAGCAGCCAATCTTCGGGGTACGGTGAAAAACTGTTTTTT. This sequence joins TRBV3-1 (or the pseudogene TRBV3-2) and TRBJ1-4, with D unresolved. There are 15 residues in the CDR3. The germline V and J ends were trimmed by 2 bases and 7 bases, with 14 bases remaining between them. Germline values: CDR1 LGHDT, CDR2 YNNKEL (reference sequence).

This chain uses TRBV10-3 with TRBJ1-2; 7 positions agree with TRBD1. The CDR3 has 13 amino acids. CDR1 is ENHRY, CDR2 SYGVKD, per germline. Losses at the gene ends were 11 bases for V and 2 bases for J; bases not matched to a gene: 8. The CDR3 DNA follows: TGTGCCGCCGCCAGGGGGGCAAACTATGGCTACACCTTC. This sequence encodes CAAARGANYGYTF.

Comment on this clone: Within the sample, other DNA sequences also encode this same CDR3. The chain has TRBV28 and TRBJ2-7, with TRBD2 matching 7 bases. The germline gives CDR1 MDHEN, CDR2 SYDVKM. The V and J ends lost 6 bases and 2 bases, in that order; junction bases with no gene match: 4. The CDR3 length is 13 residues. The CDR3 sequence is CASSWSGTYEQYF. In nucleotides, the CDR3 is TGTGCCAGCAGCTGGAGCGGGACCTACGAGCAGTACTTC.

This clone was counted between two and nine times. V usage is TRBV28 and J usage is TRBJ1-5, with D uncertain. Trimming took off 3 bases at V and 3 bases at J, with 24 bases between the two ends. Germline CDR1 MDHEN, CDR2 SYDVKM. CDR3 length: 19 residues. The CDR3 spells CASSFGRDEVASTNQPQHF. The CDR3 DNA reads TGTGCCAGCAGTTTTGGTCGGGATGAAGTTGCGTCGACCAATCAGCCCCAGCATTTT.

V and J are TRBV5-1 and TRBJ2-5; D remains unclear. The CDR3 runs to 14 residues. Per the germline V gene, CDR1 is SGHRS and CDR2 is YFSETQ. The V and J ends lost 4 bases and 5 bases respectively, with 15 bases between them. The CDR3 protein is CASSAGLGYETQYF. The CDR3 coding sequence is TGCGCCAGCAGCGCCGGTTTAGGGTACGAGACCCAGTACTTC.

This rearrangement joins TRBV11-3 to TRBJ2-3; TRBD1 aligns across 7 bases. The germline CDR1 and CDR2 sequences are SGHNT and YENEEA. V was pared by 4 bases and J by 7 bases, with 2 bases of the junction left unmatched. The CDR3 length is 12 residues. Here the CDR3 DNA reads TGTGCCAGCAGCTCGGACAGGTATACGCAGTATTTT. Residues: CASSSDRYTQYF.

The rearrangement joins TRBV27 to TRBJ2-3; D unclear. V lost 5 bases to trimming and J lost 4 bases, with 10 bases between them. Germline CDR1 is MNHEY and CDR2 is SMNVEV (reference sequence). The CDR3 spans 13 residues. The CDR3 coding sequence is TGTGCCAGCAGTCCCGCTTCCCCAGATACGCAGTATTTT. It specifies CASSPASPDTQYF.

This chain uses TRBV11-2 with TRBJ2-3; 7 nucleotides align to TRBD1. The CDR3 spans 13 residues. Germline V gene data show CDR1 as SGHAT and CDR2 as FQNNGV. V lost 5 bases and J lost 6; bases outside the gene matches: 5. The CDR3 DNA sequence: TGTGCCAGCAGCCGCGACAGGGTTGATACGCAGTATTTT. Its protein product is CASSRDRVDTQYF.

This rearrangement joins TRBV28 to TRBJ1-3; perhaps TRBD1 as D (5 bases). Trimming removed 2 bases from V and 2 bases from J, with 7 bases in between. The CDR3 is 14 residues long. Germline lookup yields CDR1 MDHEN and CDR2 SYDVKM. CDR3: CASSLGGAGNTIYF. CDR3 nucleotides: TGTGCCAGCAGTTTAGGGGGTGCTGGAAACACCATATATTTT.

About this clone: This sample also contains other DNA sequences that code for the same CDR3. CDR3 sequence: CASGGTGNQPQHF. CDR3 nucleotides: TGTGCCAGCGGGGGGACGGGCAATCAGCCCCAGCATTTT. The chain carries TRBV2 and TRBJ1-5; the D gene is possibly TRBD1 (5 bases). CDR3 length: 13 amino acids. Germline V CDR1 and CDR2: SNHLY, FYNNEI. V was cut by 8 bases and J by 2 bases, with 10 bases left in between.